This T cell receptor (beta chain) was found in a study of blood T cells in healthy people across ages. Overall study findings and caveats: From one million sequenced T cells, diversity estimates were lower bounds.

With respect to this clonotype: Its antigen remains unknown.

Germline V CDR1 and CDR2: MGHRA, YSYEKL. This CDR3 is 15 amino acids long. J was trimmed by 5 bases and V by 1 base; bases with no gene match: 8. Using a J-beta primer mix together with a sample-barcoded 5' primer, a second PCR was run for about 6 to 11 cycles. Each single sample gave us at least 3 million CDR3-containing paired-end reads. TCRdb passed the 5' RACE reads through MiXCR, listing each CDR3 protein once. The sample has roughly 730,000 distinct CDR3 sequences; just over 55% are singletons. A minimum of 6 million PBMCs was isolated per sample. Total RNA extracted from each sample amounted to at least 6 micrograms.

This clonotype was sampled from a man aged 40-55 years in good health. Material: blood. V is TRBV4-1 and J is TRBJ2-7; 7 bases fit TRBD1. CDR3 nucleotides: TGCGCCAGCAGCCAAGGGGACACTACAGGGGACGAGCAGTACTTC. Translation gives CASSQGDTTGDEQYF.